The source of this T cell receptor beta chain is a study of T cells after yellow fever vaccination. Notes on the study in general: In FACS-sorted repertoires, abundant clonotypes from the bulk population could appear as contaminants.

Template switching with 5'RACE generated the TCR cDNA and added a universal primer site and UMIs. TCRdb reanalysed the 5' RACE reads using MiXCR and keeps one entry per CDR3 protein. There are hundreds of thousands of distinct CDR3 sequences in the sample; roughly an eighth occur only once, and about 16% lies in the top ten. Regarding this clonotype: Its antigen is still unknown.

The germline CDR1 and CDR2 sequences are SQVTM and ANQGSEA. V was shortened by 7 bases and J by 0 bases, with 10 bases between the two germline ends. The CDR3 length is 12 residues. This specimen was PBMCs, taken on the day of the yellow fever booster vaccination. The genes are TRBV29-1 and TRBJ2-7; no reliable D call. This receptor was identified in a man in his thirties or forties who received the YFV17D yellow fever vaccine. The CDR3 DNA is TGCAGCGCCGCGGACCACTCCTACGAGCAGTACTTC. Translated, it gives CSAADHSYEQYF.